The 9 T cell receptor beta chains below come from one sample, sequenced in a study of blood T cell repertoires in COVID-19. Only in-frame clones appear in the TCRdb table, and some are missing; sequencing was by immunoSEQ multiplex PCR. Among around 700,000 clones, about nine tenths were seen once, and the ten largest hold under 0.3%. Material for sequencing was peripheral blood. All receptors derive from a woman under 30 with acute or convalescent COVID-19.

The rearrangement links TRBV24-1 to TRBJ2-2, with 8 positions matching TRBD1. The J segment lost 6 bases and the V segment lost 12 bases, leaving 11 bases of the junction unmatched. The germline V gene encodes CDR1 KGHDR and CDR2 SFDVKD. The CDR3 is 14 amino acids. The CDR3 is CASRSRQGSGELFF. The CDR3 coding sequence is TGTGCCTCGCGGTCCAGACAGGGGTCCGGGGAGCTGTTTTTT.

The chain joins TRBV20-1 to TRBJ2-1; D unresolved. V lost 4 bases, J lost 8 bases, and 9 bases lay in between. Germline V gene data show CDR1 as DFQATT and CDR2 as SNEGSKA (reference sequence). This CDR3 has 11 residues. In nucleotides, the CDR3 is TGCAGTGCTACTAGTGTGGATGAGCAGTTCTTC. Translation gives CSATSVDEQFF.

CDR3 protein: CASSHGRLATNTGELFF. CDR3 sequence (DNA): TGTGCCAGCTCACATGGAAGACTAGCGACGAACACCGGGGAGCTGTTTTTT. V and J are TRBV18 and TRBJ2-2; 8 nucleotides align to TRBD2. The CDR3 runs 17 residues. The V segment lost 4 bases and the J segment 0 bases; nucleotides outside the gene matches: 7. Germline-derived CDR1 and CDR2 are KGHSH and LQKENI.

V gene TRBV24-1 combines with J gene TRBJ2-3, with D perhaps matching TRBD1 (6 bases). The CDR3 has 14 amino acids. Germline V gene sequence: CDR1 KGHDR, CDR2 SFDVKD. The germline V and J ends were trimmed by 4 bases and 2 bases, with 9 bases remaining between them. The CDR3 region is CATSEGHPTDTQYF. The CDR3 nucleotides read TGTGCCACCAGTGAGGGACACCCCACAGATACGCAGTATTTT.

This rearrangement joins TRBV10-2 to TRBJ2-2; TRBD2 matches 8 bases. The CDR3 spans 16 residues. Germline V gene lookup returns CDR1 WSHSY and CDR2 SAAADI. The trim removed 7 bases at V and 6 bases at J, leaving 13 bases unmatched. CDR3 sequence reads: CASTPGGTLQPGELFF. The CDR3 coding sequence is TGCGCCAGCACCCCGGGGGGGACTCTACAACCCGGGGAGCTGTTTTTT.

The chain links TRBV7-9 to TRBJ1-2; D is undetermined. Germline V CDR1 and CDR2: SEHNR, FQNEAQ (reference sequence). Deletions cut 10 bases from V and 6 bases from J, with 9 bases between. The CDR3 covers 10 residues. The CDR3 region is CAIVGDGYTF. The CDR3 nucleotides read TGTGCCATAGTGGGAGATGGCTACACCTTC.

The chain employs TRBV11-2 and TRBJ2-7; 7 nucleotides match TRBD1. The junction had 4 bases not matched to a gene; V was cut back by 3 bases and J by 2 bases. The CDR3 has 14 amino acids. The V gene's germline CDR1 is SGHAT and CDR2 FQNNGV. The CDR3 spells CASSLTGFAYEQYF. The CDR3 DNA follows: TGTGCCAGCAGCTTGACAGGGTTCGCCTACGAGCAGTACTTC. Full variable domain (missing parts from reference TRBV11-2 and TRBJ2-7): EAGVAQSPRYKIIEKRQSVAFWCNPISGHATLYWYQQILGQGPKLLIQFQNNGVVDDSQLPKDRFSAERLKGVDSTLKIQPAKLEDSAVYLCASSLTGFAYEQYFGPGTRLTVT.

The chain recombines TRBV19 with TRBJ2-7; 7 bases map to TRBD2. With 10 bases clipped from V and 3 bases from J, the junction kept 6 bases outside the gene matches. CDR1 is LNHDA, CDR2 SQIVND, per germline (reference sequence). CDR3 size: 12 residues. CDR3 DNA sequence: TGTGCCATTCGGCGGGGGAACTACGAGCAGTACTTC. It yields the protein CAIRRGNYEQYF.

The chain has TRBV7-3 and TRBJ1-6; D is unresolved. V was trimmed by 3 bases and J by 9 bases, leaving 15 bases between them. Germline values: CDR1 SGHTA, CDR2 FQGTGA. This CDR3 has 15 amino acids. CDR3 in amino acids: CASSFSGGFGSPLHF. As DNA, the CDR3 is TGTGCCAGCAGCTTTTCTGGAGGTTTTGGTTCACCCCTCCACTTT. The full variable domain, completed using reference TRBV7-3 and TRBJ1-6, is GAGVSQTPSNKVTEKGKYVELRCDPISGHTALYWYRQSLGQGPEFLIYFQGTGAADDSGLPNDRFFAVRPEGSVSTLKIQRTERGDSAVYLCASSFSGGFGSPLHFGNGTRLTVT.